This is a list of T cell receptor beta chains from one sample in a study of T cell responses to AZD1222 COVID-19 vaccine. Measured with immunoSEQ multiplex PCR; TCRdb has only the in-frame clones, and not every one. The sample has some 150,000 clones; 85% to 95% are singletons. Sequenced material: peripheral blood, taken 28 days after the second AZD1222 dose. These receptors were taken from an adult who received the AZD1222 COVID-19 vaccine. Both conserved end residues are part of each CDR3. Each record gives: J gene, D gene, clone size, V gene, CDR3 protein, CDR3 DNA. A D gene is named only where the DNA matches it firmly. Not all rows give a size; the values are once, few, many and, for expanded clones, a class.

J gene: TRBJ1-3; D gene: .; clone size: .; V gene: TRBV11-2; CDR3 protein: CASSLGGSGNTIYF; CDR3 DNA: TGTGCCAGCAGCTTGGGGGGTTCTGGAAACACCATATATTTT
J gene: TRBJ1-1; D gene: TRBD1; clone size: .; V gene: TRBV5-8; CDR3 protein: CASSLVGTGYTEAFF; CDR3 DNA: TGTGCCAGCAGCTTGGTTGGGACAGGGTACACTGAAGCTTTCTTT
J gene: TRBJ1-2; D gene: .; clone size: .; V gene: TRBV27; CDR3 protein: CASSFDGRSGDGYTF; CDR3 DNA: TGTGCCAGCAGTTTTGACGGCCGGTCAGGGGATGGCTACACCTTC
J gene: TRBJ2-3; D gene: TRBD2; clone size: .; V gene: TRBV13; CDR3 protein: CASSSRSGSYTDTQYF; CDR3 DNA: TGTGCCAGCAGCTCAAGGAGCGGGAGCTACACAGATACGCAGTATTTT
J gene: TRBJ2-1; D gene: .; clone size: .; V gene: TRBV6-5; CDR3 protein: CASSSGPKQFF; CDR3 DNA: TGTGCCAGCAGTTCCGGACCTAAGCAGTTCTTC
J gene: TRBJ2-3; D gene: .; clone size: .; V gene: TRBV6-4; CDR3 protein: CASGLGPTDTQYF; CDR3 DNA: TGTGCCAGCGGCTTGGGGCCCACAGATACGCAGTATTTT
J gene: TRBJ2-1; D gene: .; clone size: .; V gene: TRBV5-5; CDR3 protein: CASSFLAAGYNEQFF; CDR3 DNA: TGTGCCAGCAGCTTCCTCGCGGCTGGCTACAATGAGCAGTTCTTC
J gene: TRBJ2-2; D gene: .; clone size: once; V gene: TRBV7-3; CDR3 protein: CASSPREISGELFF; CDR3 DNA: TGTGCCAGCAGCCCAAGAGAGATATCCGGGGAGCTGTTTTTT
J gene: TRBJ2-3; D gene: TRBD2; clone size: .; V gene: TRBV7-3; CDR3 protein: CASSPVAGVRDTQYF; CDR3 DNA: TGTGCCAGCAGCCCAGTAGCGGGAGTGAGAGATACGCAGTATTTT
J gene: TRBJ2-7; D gene: .; clone size: .; V gene: TRBV2; CDR3 protein: CASSGSGRDYEQYF; CDR3 DNA: TGTGCCAGCAGTGGTTCAGGGCGGGACTACGAGCAGTACTTC
J gene: TRBJ2-7; D gene: TRBD1; clone size: .; V gene: TRBV27; CDR3 protein: CASSLGGTARYEQYF; CDR3 DNA: TGTGCCAGCAGTTTAGGTGGGACAGCCCGCTACGAGCAGTACTTC
J gene: TRBJ2-7; D gene: TRBD1; clone size: once; V gene: TRBV6-5; CDR3 protein: CASRYGTAPYEQYF; CDR3 DNA: TGTGCCAGCAGGTACGGGACAGCCCCCTACGAGCAGTACTTC
J gene: TRBJ1-2; D gene: .; clone size: .; V gene: TRBV27; CDR3 protein: CASSFQGINGYTF; CDR3 DNA: TGTGCCAGCAGTTTCCAGGGTATCAATGGCTACACCTTC
J gene: TRBJ2-4; D gene: TRBD2; clone size: .; V gene: TRBV7-9; CDR3 protein: CASSLGTSGQHKNIQYF; CDR3 DNA: TGTGCCAGCAGCCTGGGGACTAGCGGGCAACACAAAAACATTCAGTACTTC
J gene: TRBJ1-1; D gene: .; clone size: .; V gene: TRBV7-9; CDR3 protein: CASSLAAGLTEAFF; CDR3 DNA: TGTGCCAGCAGCCTGGCGGCGGGGCTGACTGAAGCTTTCTTT
J gene: TRBJ1-4; D gene: .; clone size: .; V gene: TRBV3-1/TRBV3-2; CDR3 protein: CASSPGGEKLFF; CDR3 DNA: TGTGCCAGCAGCCCCGGGGGTGAAAAACTGTTTTTT
J gene: TRBJ2-1; D gene: .; clone size: .; V gene: TRBV7-8; CDR3 protein: CASSLSSGTYNEQFF; CDR3 DNA: TGTGCCAGCAGCTTAAGTAGCGGCACATACAATGAGCAGTTCTTC
J gene: TRBJ1-4; D gene: .; clone size: .; V gene: TRBV29-1; CDR3 protein: CSARRGGQGNEKLFF; CDR3 DNA: TGCAGCGCCAGACGCGGGGGGCAGGGTAATGAAAAACTGTTTTTT
J gene: TRBJ1-2; D gene: TRBD1; clone size: .; V gene: TRBV19; CDR3 protein: CASSIMGQGLSYTF; CDR3 DNA: TGTGCCAGTAGTATAATGGGACAGGGGTTGAGCTACACCTTC
J gene: TRBJ1-3; D gene: .; clone size: .; V gene: TRBV3-1/TRBV3-2; CDR3 protein: CASSQGSSGNTIYF; CDR3 DNA: TGTGCCAGCAGCCAAGGCTCCTCTGGAAACACCATATATTTT
J gene: TRBJ1-2; D gene: .; clone size: .; V gene: TRBV3-1/TRBV3-2; CDR3 protein: CASSLLLGGYTF; CDR3 DNA: TGTGCCAGCAGCCTGCTATTGGGAGGCTACACCTTC
J gene: TRBJ1-5; D gene: .; clone size: .; V gene: TRBV2; CDR3 protein: CASSEEAGVIASQHF; CDR3 DNA: TGTGCCAGCAGTGAAGAGGCGGGAGTTATCGCGTCCCAGCATTTT
J gene: TRBJ1-2; D gene: .; clone size: .; V gene: TRBV4-2; CDR3 protein: CASSQEGRPGFGYTF; CDR3 DNA: TGTGCCAGCAGCCAAGAAGGACGTCCTGGGTTTGGCTACACCTTC
J gene: TRBJ1-5; D gene: .; clone size: .; V gene: TRBV6-1; CDR3 protein: CASSESRWGNQPQHF; CDR3 DNA: TGTGCCAGCAGTGAAAGCAGGTGGGGCAATCAGCCCCAGCATTTT
J gene: TRBJ1-1; D gene: .; clone size: .; V gene: TRBV27; CDR3 protein: CASRIGGLNTEAFF; CDR3 DNA: TGTGCCAGCAGGATCGGGGGCCTGAACACTGAAGCTTTCTTT
J gene: TRBJ2-7; D gene: .; clone size: .; V gene: TRBV2; CDR3 protein: CATTARGQSVYEQYF; CDR3 DNA: TGTGCCACCACCGCGAGGGGTCAAAGTGTCTACGAGCAGTACTTC
J gene: TRBJ1-1; D gene: .; clone size: once; V gene: TRBV25-1; CDR3 protein: CASSVNTEAFF; CDR3 DNA: TGTGCCAGCAGTGTGAACACTGAAGCTTTCTTT
J gene: TRBJ1-5; D gene: .; clone size: once; V gene: TRBV6-6; CDR3 protein: CASNWEPAQPQHF; CDR3 DNA: TGTGCCAGCAATTGGGAGCCGGCTCAGCCCCAGCATTTT
J gene: TRBJ2-2; D gene: .; clone size: .; V gene: TRBV3-1/TRBV3-2; CDR3 protein: CASSQAGTGELFF; CDR3 DNA: TGTGCCAGCAGCCAAGCTGGCACCGGGGAGCTGTTTTTT
J gene: TRBJ2-3; D gene: TRBD2; clone size: .; V gene: TRBV6-5; CDR3 protein: CASRKLAGGPDTQYF; CDR3 DNA: TGTGCCAGCAGGAAACTAGCGGGGGGCCCAGATACGCAGTATTTT
J gene: TRBJ2-7; D gene: TRBD2; clone size: .; V gene: TRBV6-5; CDR3 protein: CASSRGPGGYEQYF; CDR3 DNA: TGTGCCAGCAGCCGGGGACCGGGGGGCTACGAGCAGTACTTC
J gene: TRBJ2-1; D gene: .; clone size: once; V gene: TRBV4-1; CDR3 protein: CASSQARDAEQFF; CDR3 DNA: TGCGCCAGCAGCCAAGCCCGGGACGCCGAGCAGTTCTTC
J gene: TRBJ2-7; D gene: TRBD2; clone size: .; V gene: TRBV6-6; CDR3 protein: CASSYVGLAGDEQYF; CDR3 DNA: TGTGCCAGCAGTTACGTGGGACTAGCGGGGGACGAGCAGTACTTC
J gene: TRBJ1-5; D gene: .; clone size: once; V gene: TRBV5-1; CDR3 protein: CASGSHRAPNQPQHF; CDR3 DNA: TGCGCCAGCGGCTCTCACCGGGCACCGAATCAGCCCCAGCATTTT
J gene: TRBJ1-2; D gene: TRBD1; clone size: .; V gene: TRBV5-1; CDR3 protein: CASSLSGTEGYTF; CDR3 DNA: TGCGCCAGCAGCCTCTCGGGGACAGAGGGCTACACCTTC
J gene: TRBJ2-2; D gene: .; clone size: .; V gene: TRBV27; CDR3 protein: CASSWAGRTAGELFF; CDR3 DNA: TGTGCCAGCAGTTGGGCAGGGCGTACGGCCGGGGAGCTGTTTTTT
J gene: TRBJ1-3; D gene: .; clone size: .; V gene: TRBV6-6; CDR3 protein: CASRPPAPSGNTIYF; CDR3 DNA: TGTGCCAGCAGACCGCCCGCTCCCTCTGGAAACACCATATATTTT
J gene: TRBJ2-1; D gene: TRBD2; clone size: .; V gene: TRBV11-2; CDR3 protein: CASSLGTGGVAGGPFF; CDR3 DNA: TGTGCCAGCAGCTTAGGAACGGGGGGCGTAGCGGGAGGGCCGTTCTTC